This TCR beta chain is drawn from a study of cytotoxic CD8 clonotypes in ibrutinib-treated CLL. Trimming at V came to 4 bases and at J to 5 bases, leaving 9 bases not matched to a gene. The CDR3 covers 17 residues. Germline V lookup: CDR1 SGHKS, CDR2 YYEKEE (reference sequence). Target depth was 1 in 200,000 to 1 in 1 million T cells, about 10x per clonotype. Profiled with immunoSEQ multiplex PCR; TCRdb holds only in-frame clones, not every one. This sample has roughly 100,000 clones; approximately 80% occur once, and the top ten carry approximately 30%. The receptor was isolated from a human donor with chronic lymphocytic leukemia. The specimen was PBMCs, collected after 12 months of ibrutinib treatment. This chain connects TRBV5-5 to TRBJ2-5; TRBD2 matches at 15 bases. CDR3 sequence (DNA): TGTGCCAGCAGCCATAGGACTAGCGGGGGGGCCGGGGAGACCCAGTACTTC. Residues: CASSHRTSGGAGETQYF.